This TCR beta chain was observed in a study of cytomegalovirus exposure and HLA in healthy donors (TCRdb year 2017). For the wider study: A later analysis indicated that the 90 to 150 validation repertoires were generated on the platform also employed for the 670 or so repertoires of the first cohort. The aim of the study was to test whether cataloging public T cell receptors could identify signatures of past pathogen exposure. Along with the roughly 670-subject first cohort, a separate validation cohort of more than 90 different subjects was used. High-throughput TCR immunosequencing, statistical association of individual TCRs with disease status, and machine learning were combined to predict cytomegalovirus infection status.

Donors formed part of the validation cohort, which comprised about 120 subjects and was distinct from the first cohort of several hundred subjects. As concerns this clone: Its antigen is currently not known. One base away there is no much larger clone; base qualities are not given.

The receptor library was made with the immunoSEQ multiplex PCR assay. Per the source publication's procedure: To diagnose cytomegalovirus status from the catalog of TCR beta chain sequences, a statistical classification framework was built. Entries here come from immuneACCESS through TCRdb and include only in-frame sequences with V and J called. Some clones fail to appear in such tables; in the studies checked, an unresolved V gene covers under half of the shortfall, and the cause of the remainder is unknown. For V, J and clone size, that table is used; D and trimming come from the DNA. The sample includes approximately 97,000 clones, with approximately 94% observed a single time. The ten biggest clones cover 0.89% of the sample. What the research found in general, with its limitations: Across donors, most TCR sequences were observed very rarely, whereas some public TCRs were present in many individuals. A later analysis lacked HLA typing for the validation cohort, so it scored co-occurrence in that cohort across all 110 or so repertoires. It was suggested by the authors that the approach could potentially be generalized to other disease states and immunological phenotypes. A later analysis found that TCRs clustered in the first cohort also tended to co-occur in the 120 validation repertoires, with approximately 94% of cluster scores above 0. Three of the identified cytomegalovirus-associated TCR beta chains were confirmed in vitro to be specific for cytomegalovirus antigens. The study gave a list of about 150 TCR beta chains associated with cytomegalovirus. The classifier was reported to diagnose cytomegalovirus status with high specificity and sensitivity in both the original and validation cohorts.

The junction shows trimming of 7 bases on V and 7 bases on J, and the gene matches do not reach 11 bases of it. The CDR3 runs 14 residues from the cysteine to the phenylalanine. Only the CDR3 region is kept as DNA, spanning 42 bases read in frame from base 1. CDR1 and CDR2, per the germline V gene, are SGHRS and YFSETQ. The chain uses TRBV5-1 and TRBJ2-1; the junction holds 7 bases that match TRBD2. This receptor was obtained from a woman aged 18-29 years in good health and CMV-seronegative. Sequences were obtained from PBMCs. The DNA is TGCGCCAGCGGGCAGGGACTATCTATGAATGAGCAGTTCTTC. It translates to CASGQGLSMNEQFF. The full variable domain, with segments outside the CDR3 supplied by the reference TRBV5-1 and TRBJ2-1 proteins, appears as KAGVTQTPRYLIKTRGQQVTLSCSPISGHRSVSWYQQTPGQGLQFLFEYFSETQRNKGNFPGRFSGRQFSNSRSEMNVSTLELGDSALYLCASGQGLSMNEQFFGPGTRLTVL.